One and the same sample provided the 15 T cell receptor beta chains below, sequenced in a study of T cell changes during pregnancy in multiple sclerosis (dated by TCRdb to the late 2010s). The library was made by the immunoSEQ multiplex PCR assay. TCRdb carries this immuneACCESS record with in-frame sequences only. Its versions omit some clonotypes, under half of them owing to an unresolved V gene in the studies checked, with the rest unexplained. The sample profile shows tens of thousands of clones; approximately 96% of them were found once. 0.75% to 0.9% of the sample goes to the ten largest clones. Here the sequenced sample was peripheral blood, taken in the second trimester of pregnancy. The receptors originated from a female donor with multiple sclerosis, enrolled in a pregnancy study.

The chain recombines TRBV5-5 with TRBJ1-1; D is uncertain. Per the germline V gene, CDR1 is SGHKS and CDR2 is YYEKEE (reference sequence). The CDR3 covers 14 residues. Trimming stripped 0 bases from V and 5 bases from J, with 11 bases between. The CDR3 is CASSLEAGWTEAFF. Written as DNA, the CDR3 is TGTGCCAGCAGCTTGGAGGCGGGGTGGACTGAAGCTTTCTTT.

This clone came up once. The V gene is TRBV19, the J gene TRBJ1-2, with TRBD1 matching 7 bases. Germline V lookup: CDR1 LNHDA, CDR2 SQIVND (reference sequence). Germline trimming cut 1 base from V and 4 bases from J; bases unmatched to any gene: 9. The CDR3 covers 16 residues. The CDR3 nucleotides are TGTGCCAGTAGTATAGCCGCCGGACAGGTGGGCTATGGCTACACCTTC. Protein sequence: CASSIAAGQVGYGYTF.

This clone has a single count. This chain links TRBV21-1 with TRBJ2-1; the table's D call, TRBD1, has no DNA check behind it. TRBV21-1 is shown as a pseudogene. This CDR3 region has 18 residues. CDR3 amino acids: CASSKGTASQSSYNEQFF. CDR3 nucleotide sequence: TGTGCCAGCAGCAAAGGGACAGCCTCCCAGAGCTCCTACAATGAGCAGTTCTTC.

The CDR3 DNA reads as TGTGCCAGTAGTTCGGGACTAGTCGGGGGGGCCAAAAACATTCAGTACTTC. It specifies CASSSGLVGGAKNIQYF. The chain couples TRBV19 to TRBJ2-4, with 8 bases lining up with TRBD2. After removal of 5 bases from V and 1 base from J, the junction contained 10 bases not matched to a gene. The length of the CDR3 is 17 residues. Germline V gene data show CDR1 as LNHDA and CDR2 as SQIVND (reference sequence).

The V gene is TRBV27, the J gene TRBJ2-7; TRBD2 matches 10 bases. V shed 4 bases and J 5 bases; nucleotides not matched to a gene: 5. Per the germline V gene, CDR1 is MNHEY and CDR2 is SMNVEV (reference sequence). The CDR3 sequence is 14 residues long. The DNA for the CDR3 is TGTGCCAGCAGTTCAGCCGGACTAGCGGACGAGCAGTACTTC. This translates into CASSSAGLADEQYF.

The rearrangement joins TRBV5-4 to TRBJ1-2, with D possibly matching TRBD1 (5 bases). Trimming removed 4 bases from V and 2 bases from J, with 9 bases in between. CDR1 and CDR2 from the germline V gene are SGHNT and YYREEE (reference sequence). The CDR3 length is 13 residues. CDR3 in amino acids: CASSMTENYGYTF. Written as DNA, the CDR3 is TGTGCCAGCAGCATGACAGAAAACTATGGCTACACCTTC.

This rearrangement joins TRBV2 to TRBJ1-1; D remains unclear. The length of the CDR3 is 13 residues. Germline assignment: CDR1 SNHLY and CDR2 FYNNEI. Trimming cost V 8 bases and J 3 bases, with 13 bases left between them. The CDR3 bases are TGTGCCAGCGCGGATGGGAGATACACTGAAGCTTTCTTT. This gives the protein CASADGRYTEAFF. Combining the CDR3 with reference TRBV2 and TRBJ1-1 gives the whole variable domain EPEVTQTPSHQVTQMGQEVILRCVPISNHLYFYWYRQILGQKVEFLVSFYNNEISEKSEIFDDQFSVERPDGSNFTLKIRSTKLEDSAMYFCASADGRYTEAFFGQGTRLTVV.

This chain links TRBV15 with TRBJ2-1; D possibly corresponds to TRBD1 (6 bases). Germline CDR1 reads LNHNV; CDR2 reads YYDKDF (reference sequence). Trimming removed 3 bases from V and 7 bases from J, with 16 bases in between. This CDR3 has 15 amino acids. CDR3 residues: CATSSHRVGGNEQFF. The CDR3, as DNA: TGTGCCACCAGCAGCCACAGGGTTGGGGGTAATGAGCAGTTCTTC.

This chain connects TRBV5-4 to TRBJ1-1; possibly TRBD1 for D (5 bases). The germline V gene has CDR1 SGHNT and CDR2 YYREEE (reference sequence). The V and J ends lost 0 bases and 6 bases respectively, with 6 bases between them. This CDR3 is 12 amino acids long. CDR3 nucleotides: TGTGCCAGCAGCTTGGGACAGTCTGAAGCTTTCTTT. The encoded protein is CASSLGQSEAFF.

The chain uses TRBV29-1 and TRBJ1-5, with 8 positions matching TRBD1. CDR1 is SQVTM, CDR2 ANQGSEA, per germline. The CDR3 spans 12 residues. V lost 6 bases and J lost 3; bases outside the gene matches: 1. This chain's CDR3 is CSVTGANQPQHF. The CDR3 nucleotides read TGCAGCGTGACAGGGGCCAATCAGCCCCAGCATTTT. Full variable domain (rest looked up from reference TRBV29-1 and TRBJ1-5): SAVISQKPSRDICQRGTSLTIQCQVDSQVTMMFWYRQQPGQSLTLIATANQGSEATYESGFVIDKFPISRPNLTFSTLTVSNMSPEDSSIYLCSVTGANQPQHFGDGTRLSIL.

The chain couples TRBV6-1 to TRBJ2-4; D not resolved. There are 12 residues in the CDR3. CDR1 is MNHNS, CDR2 SASEGT, per germline. Between the trimmed V and J ends, which lost 10 bases and 0 bases, there was a span of 7 bases. The CDR3 nucleotides are TGTGCCACCCAACTAGCCAAAAACATTCAGTACTTC. As protein: CATQLAKNIQYF.

The gene calls are TRBV5-5 and TRBJ2-7, with a weak D call TRBD2 (5 bases). The CDR3 is made up of 16 amino acids. Germline V gene data show CDR1 as SGHKS and CDR2 as YYEKEE (reference sequence). The V and J ends lost 4 bases and 2 bases respectively, with 19 bases between them. Here the CDR3 DNA reads TGTGCCAGCAGCCTTTCGCGGTCTGGTAGCGCCTACGAGCAGTACTTC. Protein product: CASSLSRSGSAYEQYF.

V gene TRBV7-2 combines with J gene TRBJ2-5; TRBD2 matches at 10 bases. Looked up from germline, CDR1 is SGHTA and CDR2 is FQGNSA. The CDR3 is 14 residues long. V lost 3 bases to trimming and J lost 5 bases; unmatched junction nucleotides: 3. As DNA, the CDR3 is TGTGCCAGCAGCTTGACGACTAGCGGGGAGACCCAGTACTTC. Its protein is CASSLTTSGETQYF.

The rearrangement uses TRBV4-3 and TRBJ1-2, with 7 nucleotides matching TRBD1. V trimming: 3 bases; J trimming: 4 bases; junction bases outside the gene matches: 8. The V gene's germline CDR1 is LGHNA and CDR2 YSLEER. The CDR3 loop spans 15 amino acids. The CDR3 DNA reads as TGCGCCAGCAGCCAGGACCAACAGGGGACCTATGGCTACACCTTC. Its protein is CASSQDQQGTYGYTF.

The rearrangement links TRBV19 to TRBJ2-2; TRBD2 aligns across 10 bases. V trimming: 2 bases; J trimming: 7 bases; junction bases outside the gene matches: 4. Germline-derived CDR1 and CDR2 are LNHDA and SQIVND (reference sequence). This CDR3 is 15 amino acids long. The DNA for the CDR3 is TGTGCCAGTAGTATACTAGCGGGAGCTGGCGGGGAGCTGTTTTTT. Protein sequence: CASSILAGAGGELFF.